The subject of this entry is one T cell receptor beta chain. Its specificity is unknown. It is likely a read error: a sequence one base away is far more abundant. Produced via immunoSEQ multiplex PCR; TCRdb's table is partial and in-frame only. The table includes over 850,000 clones, around 78% detected once. This entry belongs to a study of shared clonotypes between healthy human individuals. The study, taken as a whole, reports: Donor clonotype sharing was expected to depend on sequencing depth. Though the depth was large, rarefaction showed that sorted-subset sequencing was incomplete.

The germline CDR1 and CDR2 sequences are SGHTA and FQGTGA. CDR3 length equals 13 residues. The chain has TRBV7-3 and TRBJ2-1; no definite D call. The sequencing input was memory CD4+ T cells from PBMCs. The subset is: CD45RA-negative fraction. This receptor was taken from a man younger than 35 in good health. Some clones in this sample may be carry-over from other donors' samples. CDR3 coding DNA: TGTGTCAGCAGCATACGCCCCACGGGTGAGCAGTTCTTC. Translating gives CVSSIRPTGEQFF.